Following are 25 T cell receptor beta chains from one sample sequenced in a study of blood T cell repertoires in COVID-19 (dated by TCRdb to about 2020). The library was generated by the immunoSEQ multiplex PCR assay. The clones in this table, taken by TCRdb from immuneACCESS, are in-frame only. Not every clone is retained; where verified, under half of the shortfall comes from an unresolved V gene, and the cause of the rest is unknown. Within this sample are 130,000 or so clones, with roughly 88% of them counted one time only. The ten largest clones represent about 10% of the sample. The specimen sequenced was peripheral blood. These receptor sequences come from a man between 60 and 75 years old with active or convalescent COVID-19.

This chain joins TRBV29-1 and TRBJ1-2, with 7 bases fitting TRBD1. The CDR3 runs to 14 residues. Germline CDR1 is SQVTM and CDR2 is ANQGSEA. J lost 0 bases, V lost 4 bases, and 5 bases had no gene match. This chain's CDR3 is CSVGDSYSNYGYTF. For the CDR3, the DNA is TGCAGCGTTGGGGACAGCTACTCTAACTATGGCTACACCTTC.

The chain uses TRBV11-3 and TRBJ2-1; 7 bases agree with TRBD2. V shed 5 bases, J shed 4 bases, and the junction held 8 bases outside the gene matches. The germline V gene encodes CDR1 SGHNT and CDR2 YENEEA. The CDR3 extends over 15 amino acids. The CDR3 loop reads CASSQGLGPYNEQFF. The CDR3 nucleotides read TGTGCCAGCAGCCAAGGACTAGGTCCTTACAATGAGCAGTTCTTC. Together with reference TRBV11-3 and TRBJ2-1, the CDR3 gives the full variable domain: EAGVVQSPRYKIIEKKQPVAFWCNPISGHNTLYWYLQNLGQGPELLIRYENEEAVDDSQLPKDRFSAERLKGVDSTLKIQPAELGDSAVYLCASSQGLGPYNEQFFGPGTRLTVL.

V usage is TRBV11-2 and J usage is TRBJ2-7; the match to TRBD2 covers 10 bases. CDR3 length: 15 amino acids. Germline CDR1 is SGHAT and CDR2 is FQNNGV. The V gene end was trimmed by 6 bases and the J gene end by 2 bases; junction bases not matched to a gene: 7. The CDR3 reads CASRKIAGGPYEQYF. CDR3 nucleotides: TGTGCCAGCAGAAAAATAGCGGGAGGACCCTACGAGCAGTACTTC. Full variable domain (missing parts from reference TRBV11-2 and TRBJ2-7): EAGVAQSPRYKIIEKRQSVAFWCNPISGHATLYWYQQILGQGPKLLIQFQNNGVVDDSQLPKDRFSAERLKGVDSTLKIQPAKLEDSAVYLCASRKIAGGPYEQYFGPGTRLTVT.

The CDR3 coding sequence is TGTGCCAGCAGTTTATTCCCCGTCGGCCTAGCTAACACCGGGGAGCTGTTTTTT. Protein product: CASSLFPVGLANTGELFF. This rearrangement joins TRBV27 to TRBJ2-2; tentatively, D is TRBD2 (5 bases). The germline V and J ends were trimmed by 1 base and 2 bases, with 17 bases remaining between them. Germline V lookup: CDR1 MNHEY, CDR2 SMNVEV (reference sequence). This CDR3 has 18 amino acids.

There are a few counts of this clone. DNA for the CDR3: TGTGCCAGCAGTAGAGGACAGTTCTACGAGCAGTACTTC. Translating it yields CASSRGQFYEQYF. V and J are TRBV7-9 and TRBJ2-7, with D possibly being TRBD1 (6 bases). Trimming left V 6 bases short and J 3 bases short, with 12 bases between. The germline V gene has CDR1 SEHNR and CDR2 FQNEAQ (reference sequence). The CDR3 runs 13 residues.

This chain joins TRBV5-5 and TRBJ1-1; 9 bases are shared with TRBD1. The V gene's germline CDR1 is SGHKS and CDR2 YYEKEE (reference sequence). The CDR3 has 15 residues. The ends lost 4 bases at V and 1 base at J; junction bases unmatched: 5. DNA of the CDR3: TGTGCCAGCAGCCCTACAGGGGGCCCGAACACTGAAGCTTTCTTT. Its protein is CASSPTGGPNTEAFF.

The V call is TRBV15, the J call TRBJ2-7; D perhaps matches TRBD2 (6 bases). Per the germline V gene, CDR1 is LNHNV and CDR2 is YYDKDF (reference sequence). Trimming left V 2 bases short and J 3 bases short, with 17 bases between. The CDR3 has 16 residues. CDR3 residues: CATSRTLRVADYEQYF. The CDR3 bases are TGTGCCACCAGCAGAACCCTCCGAGTAGCGGACTACGAGCAGTACTTC.

This rearrangement joins TRBV5-4 to TRBJ2-1; the match to TRBD2 covers 13 bases. V dropped 4 bases and J dropped 10; count of bases not matched to a gene: 11. Germline CDR1 and CDR2: SGHNT and YYREEE (reference sequence). This CDR3 is 16 amino acids long. The chain's CDR3 is CASSGGLAGRVGEQFF. CDR3 bases: TGTGCCAGCAGCGGGGGACTAGCGGGGAGGGTTGGGGAGCAGTTCTTC.

The chain combines TRBV5-1 with TRBJ2-7, with 8 nucleotides matching TRBD1. V was clipped by 4 bases and J by 0 bases; unmatched bases: 6. This CDR3 is 15 amino acids long. Per germline, CDR1 SGHRS and CDR2 YFSETQ. CDR3: CASSTTTGVSYEQYF. DNA for the CDR3: TGCGCCAGCAGCACCACGACAGGGGTCTCCTACGAGCAGTACTTC.

J is TRBJ2-2 and V is TRBV7-3; 7 bases are a match to TRBD1. Germline trimming cut 2 bases from V and 3 bases from J; bases unmatched to any gene: 15. The CDR3 length is 19 residues. The germline gives CDR1 SGHTA, CDR2 FQGTGA. CDR3 nucleotide sequence: TGTGCCAGCAGCTTAGTCAGGACAGGCGCGGAAGGGTACACCGGGGAGCTGTTTTTT. Protein: CASSLVRTGAEGYTGELFF.

The chain carries TRBV11-2 and TRBJ1-2; 10 bases map to TRBD1. Germline V gene data show CDR1 as SGHAT and CDR2 as FQNNGV. The ends lost 5 bases at V and 7 bases at J; junction bases unmatched: 4. The CDR3 is 13 residues long. CDR3 amino acids: CASSPDRGPGYTF. Written as DNA, the CDR3 is TGTGCCAGCAGCCCTGACAGGGGGCCTGGCTACACCTTC.

The rearrangement links TRBV28 to TRBJ1-4; a weak D match, TRBD1 (6 bases). V was trimmed by 6 bases and J by 4 bases, leaving 18 bases between them. The length of the CDR3 is 16 residues. Germline assignment: CDR1 MDHEN and CDR2 SYDVKM. The CDR3 sequence is CASRPPWRQVNEKLFF. CDR3 DNA sequence: TGTGCCAGCAGACCCCCTTGGAGACAGGTTAATGAAAAACTGTTTTTT.

This chain links TRBV5-1 with TRBJ2-7; TRBD2 matches at 7 bases. Germline assignment: CDR1 SGHRS and CDR2 YFSETQ. This CDR3 region has 15 residues. Germline trimming cut 0 bases from V and 4 bases from J; bases unmatched to any gene: 7. The chain's CDR3 is CASSLGAGAVYEQYF. The CDR3 nucleotides read TGCGCCAGCAGCTTGGGGGCGGGAGCAGTTTACGAGCAGTACTTC.

This clone was detected only once. V and J are TRBV5-5 and TRBJ2-1; 7 positions agree with TRBD2. This CDR3 has 15 amino acids. V shed 2 bases, J shed 0 bases, and the junction held 2 bases outside the gene matches. CDR1 and CDR2 from the germline V gene are SGHKS and YYEKEE (reference sequence). The DNA for the CDR3 is TGTGCCAGCAGCTTAGGGGACTACTCCTACAATGAGCAGTTCTTC. This gives the protein CASSLGDYSYNEQFF.

This chain connects TRBV3-1 (or the pseudogene TRBV3-2) to TRBJ1-5; D gene uncertain. Germline CDR1 and CDR2: LGHDT and YNNKEL (reference sequence). V was clipped by 0 bases and J by 2 bases, with 14 bases between them. There are 17 residues in the CDR3. The CDR3 nucleotides are TGTGCCAGCAGCCAAGACTACATGCGGGCGGGCAATCAGCCCCAGCATTTT. Encoded protein: CASSQDYMRAGNQPQHF.

The gene calls are TRBV5-5 and TRBJ2-7; 9 bases match TRBD2. V shed 3 bases and J 3 bases; nucleotides not matched to a gene: 7. The germline gives CDR1 SGHKS, CDR2 YYEKEE (reference sequence). This CDR3 is built from 15 residues. The CDR3 DNA sequence: TGTGCCAGCAGCTCGGGTGTGACTAGCGGCTACGAGCAGTACTTC. Protein: CASSSGVTSGYEQYF. Full variable domain (remainder filled in from reference TRBV5-5 and TRBJ2-7): DAGVTQSPTHLIKTRGQQVTLRCSPISGHKSVSWYQQVLGQGPQFIFQYYEKEERGRGNFPDRFSARQFPNYSSELNVNALLLGDSALYLCASSSGVTSGYEQYFGPGTRLTVT.

The V gene is TRBV9, the J gene TRBJ2-1; D possibly corresponds to TRBD2 (5 bases). This CDR3 spans 14 amino acids. Between the trimmed V and J ends, which lost 4 bases and 5 bases, there was a span of 13 bases. Germline CDR1 reads SGDLS; CDR2 reads YYNGEE. CDR3 coding DNA: TGTGCCAGCAGCCCCTCAGCGGCTAACAATGAGCAGTTCTTC. Encoded protein: CASSPSAANNEQFF.

CDR3 loop: CATREAGSYEQYF. The CDR3 coding sequence is TGTGCCACCAGGGAGGCCGGCTCTTACGAGCAGTACTTC. The chain employs TRBV25-1 and TRBJ2-7; weak D call: TRBD2 (6 bases). V was clipped by 10 bases and J by 4 bases, with 17 bases between them. Germline CDR1 reads MGHDK; CDR2 reads SYGVNS. The CDR3 length is 13 residues.

This chain links TRBV6-5 with TRBJ1-4; D perhaps matches TRBD1 (6 bases). CDR3 length equals 15 residues. The germline V and J ends were trimmed by 4 bases and 7 bases, with 16 bases remaining between them. Germline CDR1 and CDR2: MNHEY and SVGAGI. CDR3 sequence: CASSSNRDRGEKLFF. The CDR3 DNA sequence: TGTGCCAGCAGTTCTAACAGGGACCGCGGTGAAAAACTGTTTTTT.

Here the CDR3 DNA reads TGCGCCAGCACGATTCCCAGGGGCGCGTTCGATGAGCAGTTCTTC. Protein sequence: CASTIPRGAFDEQFF. This chain links TRBV5-1 with TRBJ2-1, with D tentatively TRBD1 (6 bases). In germline, CDR1 is SGHRS, CDR2 YFSETQ. V was trimmed by 6 bases and J by 8 bases, leaving 21 bases between them. The CDR3 contains 15 residues. Full variable domain (rest looked up from reference TRBV5-1 and TRBJ2-1): KAGVTQTPRYLIKTRGQQVTLSCSPISGHRSVSWYQQTPGQGLQFLFEYFSETQRNKGNFPGRFSGRQFSNSRSEMNVSTLELGDSALYLCASTIPRGAFDEQFFGPGTRLTVL.

The J gene is TRBJ2-5, the V gene TRBV7-9; 8 bases agree with TRBD2. The CDR3 contains 17 residues. The V gene's germline CDR1 is SEHNR and CDR2 FQNEAQ (reference sequence). After removal of 1 base from V and 1 base from J, the junction contained 8 bases not matched to a gene. CDR3 DNA sequence: TGTGCCAGCAGCTTAGGTACCCTAAGCGGGAGCCAAGAGACCCAGTACTTC. The encoded protein is CASSLGTLSGSQETQYF.

This clone appeared a few times. V usage is TRBV29-1 and J usage is TRBJ2-1, with 9 positions matching TRBD2. Germline assignment: CDR1 SQVTM and CDR2 ANQGSEA. The J segment lost 2 bases and the V segment lost 3 bases, leaving 5 bases of the junction unmatched. This CDR3 has 15 amino acids. The CDR3 protein is CSVEGGGRAYNEQFF. In nucleotides, the CDR3 is TGCAGCGTTGAGGGAGGCGGGAGGGCCTACAATGAGCAGTTCTTC.

There are a few counts of this clone. As DNA, the CDR3 is TGTGCCACCCAGGGGGTCTCGGATGAAAAACTGTTTTTT. Translation: CATQGVSDEKLFF. The chain combines TRBV6-6 with TRBJ1-4, with TRBD1 identical over 7 bases. CDR1 MNHNY and CDR2 SVGAGI come from the germline V gene (reference sequence). V was clipped by 10 bases and J by 6 bases; unmatched bases: 8. The CDR3 consists of 13 residues.

This clone was recorded only once. The chain uses TRBV12-3 or TRBV12-4 and TRBJ1-1; a weak D match, TRBD1 (6 bases). V was clipped by 7 bases and J by 2 bases, with 8 bases between them. This CDR3 is 12 amino acids long. The chain's CDR3 is CASNRVNTEAFF. CDR3 sequence (DNA): TGTGCCAGCAACAGGGTAAACACTGAAGCTTTCTTT.

The V gene is TRBV28, the J gene TRBJ2-7, with 11 positions matching TRBD1. V was clipped by 5 bases and J by 3 bases; unmatched bases: 6. From germline, CDR1 is MDHEN and CDR2 SYDVKM. The CDR3 consists of 15 residues. CDR3 DNA: TGTGCCAGCAGTCCCACCGGGACAGGGGGCTACGAGCAGTACTTC. This gives the protein CASSPTGTGGYEQYF.